This T cell receptor (beta chain) was documented in a study of T cell repertoires in cytomegalovirus infection. Each CDR3 protein gets one entry after TCRdb re-called the reads with MiXCR. The profile covers 400,000 to 550,000 distinct CDR3 sequences, with approximately 11% appearing a single time and roughly 10% taken by the ten largest. General study points: Dominant in the ex vivo response were TCR beta clonotypes restricted by HLA-C and specific for CMV.

Trimming took off 4 bases at V and 6 bases at J, with 13 bases between the two ends. The CDR3 covers 13 residues. Germline-derived CDR1 and CDR2 are DFQATT and SNEGSKA (reference sequence). As to this clonotype: Its specificity is unknown.

Sequencing was performed on PBMCs. The receptor's source is a human donor in good health (CMV status not recorded). Some clones in this sample may be carry-over from other donors' samples. This chain joins TRBV20-1 and TRBJ1-5; D not certain. The CDR3 loop is CSAMGLVSQPQHF. The CDR3 nucleotides read TGCAGTGCTATGGGGTTGGTGAGTCAGCCCCAGCATTTT.